Listed below are T cell receptor beta chains from one sample, sequenced in a study of T cells after yellow fever vaccination. One entry per CDR3 protein, called by TCRdb with MiXCR from the 5' RACE reads. Of hundreds of thousands of distinct CDR3 sequences listed, less than 20% are singletons. The sample in question was PBMCs, obtained 4 to 6 days after the first yellow fever vaccination. Receptors originate from a man aged 18 to 29 who received the YFV17D yellow fever vaccine. CDR3s include the opening cysteine and the closing phenylalanine or tryptophan. The D gene is left open where the match is weak.

>TRBJ2-7|-|TRBV18
CASSRRTDEQYF
>TRBJ1-3|-|TRBV5-1
CASRPRWEILPGNTIYF
>TRBJ1-2|-|TRBV19
CATEGYTF
>TRBJ1-1|-|TRBV19
CASSMTRNTEAFF
>TRBJ2-5|TRBD2|TRBV11-2
CASSFNPSGGQETQYF
>TRBJ2-7|-|TRBV20-1
CSARAGLAYEQYF
>TRBJ2-7|TRBD2|TRBV5-5
CASSSVTGTSGTEQYF
>TRBJ2-4|TRBD2|TRBV7-2
CASRHGTTRPENIQYF
>TRBJ1-3|-|TRBV30
CAWSWVSSGNTIYF
>TRBJ2-5|TRBD2|TRBV5-6
CASSLPPTSAETQYF
>TRBJ2-3|-|TRBV20-1
CSEGSDGGTDTQYF
>TRBJ2-7|-|TRBV20-1
CSARVPVEQYF
>TRBJ2-1|TRBD2|TRBV10-2
CASTGGGGKEQFF
>TRBJ1-1|-|TRBV4-3
CASSQDEGWGTEAFF
>TRBJ2-1|TRBD1|TRBV7-2
CASALLGQYNEQFF
>TRBJ2-5|TRBD2|TRBV5-8
CASSDSGGAGETQYF
>TRBJ2-1|-|TRBV28
CASSLWDTYNEQFF
>TRBJ2-7|-|TRBV20-1
CSARDIYEQYF
>TRBJ2-4|TRBD2|TRBV3-1
CTCSRTASGDLAKNIQYF
>TRBJ2-2|-|TRBV6-2/TRBV6-3
CASRYAGEHRELFF
>TRBJ2-3|-|TRBV9
CASSVDWESSGDTQYF
>TRBJ1-2|TRBD1|TRBV12-3/TRBV12-4
CASIKTGQAVYGYTF
>TRBJ2-2|-|TRBV10-3
CATTSSGGDGELFF
>TRBJ1-1|-|TRBV6-2/TRBV6-3
CASSYRLRQTNTEAFF
>TRBJ2-1|-|TRBV4-3
CASSQGGALYNEQFF
>TRBJ2-1|TRBD1|TRBV10-3
CAIRQGSGKNEQFF
>TRBJ1-6|-|TRBV30
CAWSVPQGSSYNSPLHF
>TRBJ2-7|-|TRBV5-4
CASTTGGEYEQYF
>TRBJ2-3|TRBD2|TRBV20-1
CSARAAGVGRTSTDTQYF
>TRBJ2-2|-|TRBV5-1
CASAGQIGGELFF
>TRBJ1-6|TRBD1|TRBV27
CASSPGTASPLHF
>TRBJ2-3|TRBD2|TRBV20-1
CSAGGRAGNTDTQYF
>TRBJ2-1|TRBD2|TRBV4-3
CASSQDLLRGGPNVYNEQFF
>TRBJ1-2|-|TRBV7-2
CASSLGQVLANYGYTF
>TRBJ1-5|-|TRBV20-1
CSARDGGRSFNNQPQHF
>TRBJ2-1|-|TRBV29-1
CSVDLSPHGVF
>TRBJ1-6|TRBD1|TRBV3-1
CASSQAGGGGSPLHF